These 23 T cell receptor beta chains were sequenced from one sample in a study of OX40 agonist ivuxolimab in advanced cancers. Sequencing was performed with immunoSEQ multiplex PCR; in TCRdb, only in-frame clones are kept and a portion is missing. The sample records about 21,000 clones, 82% being singletons. The sequenced sample was CD4+ or CD8+ T cells sorted from blood, obtained in a trial of the OX40 agonist ivuxolimab. The receptors derive from an adult with an advanced solid tumor such as melanoma, head and neck, liver or kidney cancer.

The CDR3 DNA reads TGTGCCAGCAGCCAAGAGGCGGGAGGGCCGGGGAATGAGCAGTTCTTC. Translation gives CASSQEAGGPGNEQFF. The rearrangement uses TRBV4-2 and TRBJ2-1; TRBD2 agrees at 9 bases. Germline CDR1 reads LGHNA; CDR2 reads YNFKEQ. J lost 7 bases, V lost 0 bases, and 7 bases had no gene match. The CDR3 covers 16 residues.

The chain uses TRBV19 and TRBJ1-5; D gene unclear. Deletions cut 7 bases from V and 1 base from J, with 14 bases between. The germline V gene encodes CDR1 LNHDA and CDR2 SQIVND (reference sequence). CDR3 length: 15 residues. Here the CDR3 DNA reads TGTGCCAGTAATAATCAGGTCTTAAGCAATCAGCCCCAGCATTTT. Translating it yields CASNNQVLSNQPQHF.

The chain employs TRBV7-2 and TRBJ1-2; perhaps TRBD1 as D (6 bases). The CDR3 loop spans 13 amino acids. The V end lost 5 bases, the J end lost 8 bases, and 15 bases lay between the germline ends. Germline V gene sequence: CDR1 SGHTA, CDR2 FQGNSA. CDR3 nucleotide sequence: TGTGCCAGCAGCCCGGCTGGCAGGGGAGGCTACACCTTC. Its translation is CASSPAGRGGYTF.

The chain uses TRBV15 and TRBJ1-5, with a weak D call TRBD1 (5 bases). The CDR3 is 14 residues long. Germline CDR1 is LNHNV and CDR2 is YYDKDF (reference sequence). The V end lost 1 base, the J end lost 6 bases, and 10 bases lay between the germline ends. The chain's CDR3 is CATSRVGRGQPQHF. Here the CDR3 DNA reads TGTGCCACCAGCAGAGTCGGGAGGGGTCAGCCCCAGCATTTT.

The chain employs TRBV2 and TRBJ2-7; TRBD1 might be the D (6 bases). Trimming removed 8 bases at V and 6 bases at J, with 14 bases between. Looked up from germline, CDR1 is SNHLY and CDR2 is FYNNEI. This CDR3 contains 12 residues. The CDR3 DNA reads TGTGCCAGCCATACAGGGTGGGGCGAGCAGTACTTC. It translates to CASHTGWGEQYF. The complete variable domain, with remaining parts taken from reference TRBV2 and TRBJ2-7, reads EPEVTQTPSHQVTQMGQEVILRCVPISNHLYFYWYRQILGQKVEFLVSFYNNEISEKSEIFDDQFSVERPDGSNFTLKIRSTKLEDSAMYFCASHTGWGEQYFGPGTRLTVT.

This chain uses TRBV7-7 with TRBJ2-5, with TRBD2 identical over 8 bases. This CDR3 comprises 17 residues. V dropped 6 bases and J dropped 7; count of bases not matched to a gene: 19. Per the germline V gene, CDR1 is SSHAT and CDR2 is FNYEAQ (reference sequence). The CDR3 loop is CASSPRSGTGGLVTQYF. The CDR3 DNA sequence: TGTGCCAGCAGTCCCCGGTCAGGAACGGGAGGGCTGGTGACCCAGTACTTC. Together with reference TRBV7-7 and TRBJ2-5, the CDR3 gives the full variable domain: GAGVSQSPRYKVTKRGQDVTLRCDPISSHATLYWYQQALGQGPEFLTYFNYEAQPDKSGLPSDRFSAERPEGSISTLTIQRTEQRDSAMYRCASSPRSGTGGLVTQYFGPGTRLLVL.

The chain carries TRBV27 and TRBJ2-2, with TRBD1 identical over 7 bases. J gave up 5 bases and V 3 bases, and 3 bases lay outside the gene matches. The CDR3 sequence is 14 residues long. In germline, CDR1 is MNHEY, CDR2 SMNVEV (reference sequence). In nucleotides, the CDR3 is TGTGCCAGCAGTTTTACAGGGGTGACCGGGGAGCTGTTTTTT. It encodes CASSFTGVTGELFF.

This clone came up a few times. The CDR3 coding sequence is TGCAGCGTGGAGGGCGAGTACCTGGGAGACGACGAGCAGTACTTC. Translating it yields CSVEGEYLGDDEQYF. The genes are TRBV29-1 and TRBJ2-7; TRBD2 might be the D (6 bases). Looked up from germline, CDR1 is SQVTM and CDR2 is ANQGSEA. Trimming took off 6 bases at V and 5 bases at J, with 23 bases between the two ends. This CDR3 contains 15 residues.

The V gene is TRBV6-1, the J gene TRBJ2-2; 10 nucleotides line up with TRBD1. This CDR3 is built from 15 residues. Germline loops: CDR1 MNHNS, CDR2 SASEGT. The trim removed 5 bases at V and 6 bases at J, leaving 6 bases unmatched. The CDR3 region is CASSRQGAVPGELFF. As DNA, the CDR3 is TGTGCCAGCAGTAGACAGGGGGCAGTGCCCGGGGAGCTGTTTTTT.

The chain combines TRBV5-5 with TRBJ1-1; D is ambiguous. Germline V gives CDR1 SGHKS, CDR2 YYEKEE (reference sequence). The V and J ends lost 0 bases and 0 bases respectively, with 3 bases between them. This CDR3 spans 13 amino acids. Here the CDR3 DNA reads TGTGCCAGCAGCTTGGTTGTGAACACTGAAGCTTTCTTT. Amino acid sequence: CASSLVVNTEAFF.

The chain combines TRBV18 with TRBJ2-2; 7 nucleotides line up with TRBD1. CDR3 length: 19 residues. V shed 3 bases and J 0 bases; nucleotides not matched to a gene: 13. The germline gives CDR1 KGHSH, CDR2 LQKENI. CDR3: CASSPRDRLFTANTGELFF. The CDR3 region has the DNA TGTGCCAGCTCACCTCGGGACAGACTTTTTACCGCGAACACCGGGGAGCTGTTTTTT.

The rearrangement uses TRBV27 and TRBJ1-4, with 8 bases fitting TRBD1. This CDR3 spans 14 amino acids. J lost 8 bases, V lost 5 bases, and 7 bases had no gene match. Per germline, CDR1 MNHEY and CDR2 SMNVEV (reference sequence). The CDR3 DNA follows: TGTGCCAGCAGTCAGCGAACAGGGGGAGAAAAACTGTTTTTT. Protein sequence: CASSQRTGGEKLFF.

This chain uses TRBV4-3 with TRBJ1-2; TRBD1 matches at 7 bases. The CDR3 covers 17 residues. Unmatched junction bases numbered 13, after V lost 4 bases and J lost 2 bases. Germline CDR1 reads LGHNA; CDR2 reads YSLEER. The CDR3 nucleotides read TGCGCCAGCAGCCCAACTAGTTACAGGGGAGCGAACTATGGCTACACCTTC. As protein: CASSPTSYRGANYGYTF.

The chain couples TRBV5-5 to TRBJ2-7, with a tentative D call TRBD2 (6 bases). Looked up from germline, CDR1 is SGHKS and CDR2 is YYEKEE (reference sequence). Trimming took 5 bases from V and 0 from J, leaving 12 bases between them. The CDR3 totals 14 residues. Here the CDR3 DNA reads TGTGCCAGCAGACCCCGGGACTCCTCCTACGAGCAGTACTTC. Its protein is CASRPRDSSYEQYF.

The chain couples TRBV7-3 to TRBJ2-7, with D hard to call. The CDR3 totals 13 residues. Trimming left V 3 bases short and J 3 bases short, with 9 bases between. Germline CDR1 SGHTA, CDR2 FQGTGA. The CDR3 sequence is CASSFGISYEQYF. The CDR3 DNA sequence: TGTGCCAGCAGCTTTGGTATCAGCTACGAGCAGTACTTC. The whole variable domain, filled in from reference TRBV7-3 and TRBJ2-7, reads GAGVSQTPSNKVTEKGKYVELRCDPISGHTALYWYRQSLGQGPEFLIYFQGTGAADDSGLPNDRFFAVRPEGSVSTLKIQRTERGDSAVYLCASSFGISYEQYFGPGTRLTVT.

This chain's CDR3 is CASSEPGKNEQFF. CDR3 DNA: TGTGCCAGCAGTGAACCGGGGAAGAATGAGCAGTTCTTC. V gene TRBV6-1 combines with J gene TRBJ2-1; tentatively, D is TRBD2 (5 bases). CDR1 MNHNS and CDR2 SASEGT come from the germline V gene. The CDR3 sequence is 13 residues long. V was trimmed by 2 bases and J by 7 bases, leaving 9 bases between them.

The gene calls are TRBV18 and TRBJ2-1, with 8 bases that match TRBD1. The trim removed 1 base at V and 2 bases at J, leaving 4 bases unmatched. Looked up from germline, CDR1 is KGHSH and CDR2 is LQKENI. The CDR3 totals 16 residues. CDR3 DNA: TGTGCCAGCTCACCACTCGACAGGGGCCCCTACAATGAGCAGTTCTTC. Encoded protein: CASSPLDRGPYNEQFF.

This chain uses TRBV5-1 with TRBJ2-5; D gene ambiguous. V was shortened by 1 base and J by 0 bases, with 7 bases between the two germline ends. CDR1 and CDR2 (germline): SGHRS, YFSETQ. The CDR3 consists of 14 residues. The CDR3 here is CASSLPHNQETQYF. The CDR3 DNA sequence: TGCGCCAGCAGCTTGCCCCACAACCAAGAGACCCAGTACTTC.

V is TRBV27 and J is TRBJ1-2, with unresolved D. CDR3 length: 16 amino acids. Germline V gene data show CDR1 as MNHEY and CDR2 as SMNVEV (reference sequence). Trimming removed 3 bases at V and 0 bases at J, with 14 bases between. The CDR3 DNA reads TGTGCCAGCAGTTTGAGAATTGGCCTTTCTAACTATGGCTACACCTTC. Its protein product is CASSLRIGLSNYGYTF.

This clone was observed a handful of times. The chain employs TRBV18 and TRBJ1-1; no reliable D call. Germline V lookup: CDR1 KGHSH, CDR2 LQKENI. This CDR3 has 13 residues. V was trimmed by 6 bases and J by 1 base, leaving 9 bases between them. CDR3 DNA: TGTGCCAGCTCCGACCAAGCGAACACTGAAGCTTTCTTT. Translating gives CASSDQANTEAFF.

The chain has TRBV19 and TRBJ1-3; D remains unclear. The CDR3 has 15 amino acids. V was shortened by 4 bases and J by 0 bases, with 10 bases between the two germline ends. The germline V gene encodes CDR1 LNHDA and CDR2 SQIVND (reference sequence). CDR3 DNA: TGTGCCAGTAGTAGCAGAGTTTACTCTGGAAACACCATATATTTT. It is translated as CASSSRVYSGNTIYF.

This chain connects TRBV19 to TRBJ1-1; 10 nucleotides agree with TRBD1. V was pared by 5 bases and J by 3 bases, with 3 bases of the junction left unmatched. Germline CDR1 reads LNHDA; CDR2 reads SQIVND (reference sequence). The CDR3 sequence is 14 residues long. The CDR3 nucleotides read TGTGCCAGTAGTGCGACAGGGGGCTACACTGAAGCTTTCTTT. Its protein product is CASSATGGYTEAFF.

The chain couples TRBV9 to TRBJ1-6, with D perhaps matching TRBD1 (5 bases). This CDR3 spans 16 amino acids. V lost 4 bases and J lost 7, with 18 bases in between. From germline, CDR1 is SGDLS and CDR2 YYNGEE. The CDR3: CASSPTENRSNSPLHF. In DNA form, the CDR3 reads TGTGCCAGCAGCCCCACCGAGAACAGGAGCAATTCACCCCTCCACTTT.